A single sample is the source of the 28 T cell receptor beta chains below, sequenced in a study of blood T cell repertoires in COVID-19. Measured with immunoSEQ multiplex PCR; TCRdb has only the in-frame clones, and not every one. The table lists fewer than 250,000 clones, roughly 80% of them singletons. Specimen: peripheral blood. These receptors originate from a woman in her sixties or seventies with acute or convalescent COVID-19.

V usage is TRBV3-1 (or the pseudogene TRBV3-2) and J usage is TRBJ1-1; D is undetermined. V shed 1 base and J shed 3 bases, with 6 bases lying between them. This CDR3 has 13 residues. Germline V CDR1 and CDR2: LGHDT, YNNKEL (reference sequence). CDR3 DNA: TGTGCCAGCAGCCAAGGAGAATACACTGAAGCTTTCTTT. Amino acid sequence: CASSQGEYTEAFF.

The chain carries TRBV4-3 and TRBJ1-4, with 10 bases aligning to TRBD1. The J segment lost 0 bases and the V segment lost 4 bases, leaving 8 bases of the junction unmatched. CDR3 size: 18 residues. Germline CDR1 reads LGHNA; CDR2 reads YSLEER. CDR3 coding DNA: TGCGCCAGCAGCCGAACGACAGGGGGCGATGCAACTAATGAAAAACTGTTTTTT. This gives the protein CASSRTTGGDATNEKLFF.

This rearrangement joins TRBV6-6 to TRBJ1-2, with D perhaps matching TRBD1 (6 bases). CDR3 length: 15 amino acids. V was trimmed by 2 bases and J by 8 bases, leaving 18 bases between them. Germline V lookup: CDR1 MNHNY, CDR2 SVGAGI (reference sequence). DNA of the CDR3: TGTGCCAGCAGTTACCCCAGACAGGCAATAAGGGGCTACACCTTC. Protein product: CASSYPRQAIRGYTF.

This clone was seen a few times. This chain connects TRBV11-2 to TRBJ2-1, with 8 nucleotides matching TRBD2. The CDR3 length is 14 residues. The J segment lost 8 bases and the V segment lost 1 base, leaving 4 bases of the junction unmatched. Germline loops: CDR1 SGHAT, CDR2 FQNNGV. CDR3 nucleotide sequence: TGTGCCAGCAGCTTAGCGGGGGGGGTCGATGAGCAGTTCTTC. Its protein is CASSLAGGVDEQFF.

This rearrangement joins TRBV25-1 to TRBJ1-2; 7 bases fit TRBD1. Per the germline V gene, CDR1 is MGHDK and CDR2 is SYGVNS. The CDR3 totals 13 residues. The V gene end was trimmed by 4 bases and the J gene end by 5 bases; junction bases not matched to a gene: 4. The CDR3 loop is CASSGDSTYGYTF. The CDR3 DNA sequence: TGTGCCAGCAGTGGGGACAGTACGTATGGCTACACCTTC.

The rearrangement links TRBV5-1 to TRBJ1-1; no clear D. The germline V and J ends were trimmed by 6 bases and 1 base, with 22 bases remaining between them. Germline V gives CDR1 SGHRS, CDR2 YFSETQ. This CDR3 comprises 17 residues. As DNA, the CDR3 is TGCGCCAGCACCCTCGACCTGGCCTCTGGGAGGAACACTGAAGCTTTCTTT. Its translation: CASTLDLASGRNTEAFF.

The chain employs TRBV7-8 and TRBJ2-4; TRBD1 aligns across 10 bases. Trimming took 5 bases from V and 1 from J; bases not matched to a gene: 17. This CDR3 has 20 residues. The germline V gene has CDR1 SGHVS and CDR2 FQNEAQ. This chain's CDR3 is CASSMYRDRGLSGAKNIQYF. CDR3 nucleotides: TGTGCCAGCAGCATGTACCGGGACAGGGGCCTTTCGGGGGCCAAAAACATTCAGTACTTC.

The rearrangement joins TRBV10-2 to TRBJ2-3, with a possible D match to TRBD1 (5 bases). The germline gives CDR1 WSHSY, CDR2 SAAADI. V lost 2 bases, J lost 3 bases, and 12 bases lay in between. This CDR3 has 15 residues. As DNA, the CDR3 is TGCGCCAGCAGTGAGACCCAGGGTGGTACAGATACGCAGTATTTT. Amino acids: CASSETQGGTDTQYF.

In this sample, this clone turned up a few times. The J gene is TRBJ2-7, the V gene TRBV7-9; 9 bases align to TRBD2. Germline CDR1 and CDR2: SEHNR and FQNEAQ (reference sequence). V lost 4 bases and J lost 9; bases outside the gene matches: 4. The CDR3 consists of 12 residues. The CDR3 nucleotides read TGTGCCAGCAGCTCGAGGACTAGCGCGCAGTACTTC. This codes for CASSSRTSAQYF.

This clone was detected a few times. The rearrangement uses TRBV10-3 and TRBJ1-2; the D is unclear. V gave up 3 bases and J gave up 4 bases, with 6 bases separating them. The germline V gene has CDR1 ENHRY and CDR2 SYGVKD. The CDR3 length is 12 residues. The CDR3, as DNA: TGTGCCATCAGTGACGACACCTATGGCTACACCTTC. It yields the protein CAISDDTYGYTF.

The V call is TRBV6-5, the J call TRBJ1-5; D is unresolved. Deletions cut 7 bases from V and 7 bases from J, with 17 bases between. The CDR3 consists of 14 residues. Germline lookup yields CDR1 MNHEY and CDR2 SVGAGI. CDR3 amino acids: CASNRRGENQPQHF. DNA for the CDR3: TGTGCCAGCAACCGACGAGGTGAGAACCAGCCCCAGCATTTT.

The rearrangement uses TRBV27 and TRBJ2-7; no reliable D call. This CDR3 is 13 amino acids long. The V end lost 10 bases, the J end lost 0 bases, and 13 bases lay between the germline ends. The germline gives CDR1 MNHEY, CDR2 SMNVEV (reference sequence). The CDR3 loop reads CATGRRGSYEQYF. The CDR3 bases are TGTGCCACCGGTAGGCGCGGCTCCTACGAGCAGTACTTC.

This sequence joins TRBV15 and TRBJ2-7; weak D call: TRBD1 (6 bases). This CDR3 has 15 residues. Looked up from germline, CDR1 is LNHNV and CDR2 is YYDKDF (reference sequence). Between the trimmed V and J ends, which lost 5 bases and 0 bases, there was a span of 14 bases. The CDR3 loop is CATSGPGQSSYEQYF. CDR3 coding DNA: TGTGCCACCAGCGGACCTGGACAGAGCTCCTACGAGCAGTACTTC.

The CDR3: CASSLGQGGGEKLFF. CDR3 nucleotide sequence: TGTGCCAGCAGTCTCGGACAGGGTGGCGGTGAAAAACTGTTTTTT. The chain combines TRBV28 with TRBJ1-4; TRBD1 matches 8 bases. The germline CDR1 and CDR2 sequences are MDHEN and SYDVKM. V lost 5 bases, J lost 7 bases, and 9 bases stayed unmatched. The CDR3 consists of 15 residues.

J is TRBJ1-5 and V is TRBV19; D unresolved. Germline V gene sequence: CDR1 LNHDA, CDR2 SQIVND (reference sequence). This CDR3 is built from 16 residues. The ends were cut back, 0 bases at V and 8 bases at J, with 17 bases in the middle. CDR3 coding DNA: TGTGCCAGTAGTATAGAAAGAGGGAATTGGCAAAAGCCCCAGCATTTT. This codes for CASSIERGNWQKPQHF.

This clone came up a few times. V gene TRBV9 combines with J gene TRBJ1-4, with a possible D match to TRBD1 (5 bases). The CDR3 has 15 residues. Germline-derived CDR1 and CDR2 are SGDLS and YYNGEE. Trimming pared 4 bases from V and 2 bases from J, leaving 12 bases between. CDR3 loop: CASSPEQDTNEKLFF. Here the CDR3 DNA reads TGTGCCAGCAGCCCCGAACAGGATACTAATGAAAAACTGTTTTTT.

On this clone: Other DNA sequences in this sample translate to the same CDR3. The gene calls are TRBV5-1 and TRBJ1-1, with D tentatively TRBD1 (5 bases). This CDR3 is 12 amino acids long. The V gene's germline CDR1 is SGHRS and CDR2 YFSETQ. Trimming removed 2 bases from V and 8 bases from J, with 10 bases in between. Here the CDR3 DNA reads TGCGCCAGCAGCTTAGCCGGGGGGGAAGCTTTCTTT. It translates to CASSLAGGEAFF.

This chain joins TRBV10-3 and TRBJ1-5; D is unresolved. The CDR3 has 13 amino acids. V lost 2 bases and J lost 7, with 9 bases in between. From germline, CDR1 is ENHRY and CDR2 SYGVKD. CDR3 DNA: TGTGCCATCAGTGAGGCGGGAGGGCAGCCCCAGCATTTT. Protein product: CAISEAGGQPQHF.

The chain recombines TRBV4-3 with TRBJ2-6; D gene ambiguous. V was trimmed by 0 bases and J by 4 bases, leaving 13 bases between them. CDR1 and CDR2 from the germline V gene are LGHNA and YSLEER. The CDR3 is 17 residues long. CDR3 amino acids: CASSQDIRVAGANVLTF. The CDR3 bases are TGCGCCAGCAGCCAAGATATCCGGGTAGCCGGGGCCAACGTCCTGACTTTC.

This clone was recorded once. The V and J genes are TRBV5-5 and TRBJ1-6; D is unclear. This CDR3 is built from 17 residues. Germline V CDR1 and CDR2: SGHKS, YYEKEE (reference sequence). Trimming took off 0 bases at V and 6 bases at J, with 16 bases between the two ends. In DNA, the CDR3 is TGTGCCAGCAGCTTGGTGGGAGATGGGTTGGCTAATTCACCCCTCCACTTT. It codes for CASSLVGDGLANSPLHF. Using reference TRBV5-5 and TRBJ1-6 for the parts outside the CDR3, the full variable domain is DAGVTQSPTHLIKTRGQQVTLRCSPISGHKSVSWYQQVLGQGPQFIFQYYEKEERGRGNFPDRFSARQFPNYSSELNVNALLLGDSALYLCASSLVGDGLANSPLHFGNGTRLTVT.

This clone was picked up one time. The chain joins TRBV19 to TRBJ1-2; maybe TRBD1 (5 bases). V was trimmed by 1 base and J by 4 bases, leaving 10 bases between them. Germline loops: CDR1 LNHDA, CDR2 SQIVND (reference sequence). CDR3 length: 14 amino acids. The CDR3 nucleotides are TGTGCCAGTAGTATAGTAAAACAGGTCTATGGCTACACCTTC. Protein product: CASSIVKQVYGYTF.

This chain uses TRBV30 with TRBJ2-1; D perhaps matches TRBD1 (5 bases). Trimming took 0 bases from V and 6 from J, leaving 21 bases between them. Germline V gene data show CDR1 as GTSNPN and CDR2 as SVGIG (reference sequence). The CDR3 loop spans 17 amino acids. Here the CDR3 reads CAWSVSWLGAPGNEQFF. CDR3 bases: TGTGCCTGGAGTGTCTCCTGGTTAGGGGCTCCGGGCAATGAGCAGTTCTTC.

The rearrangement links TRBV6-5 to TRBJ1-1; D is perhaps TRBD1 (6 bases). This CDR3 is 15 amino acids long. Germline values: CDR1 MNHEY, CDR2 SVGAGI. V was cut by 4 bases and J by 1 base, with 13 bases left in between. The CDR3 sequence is CASSLQGTANTEAFF. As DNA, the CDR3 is TGTGCCAGCAGTTTACAGGGAACCGCGAACACTGAAGCTTTCTTT.

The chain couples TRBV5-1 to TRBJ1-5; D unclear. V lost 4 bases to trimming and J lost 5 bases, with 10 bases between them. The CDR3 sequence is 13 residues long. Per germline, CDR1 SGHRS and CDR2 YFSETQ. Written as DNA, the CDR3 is TGCGCCAGCAGCATCGACGGGGATCAGCCCCAGCATTTT. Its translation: CASSIDGDQPQHF.

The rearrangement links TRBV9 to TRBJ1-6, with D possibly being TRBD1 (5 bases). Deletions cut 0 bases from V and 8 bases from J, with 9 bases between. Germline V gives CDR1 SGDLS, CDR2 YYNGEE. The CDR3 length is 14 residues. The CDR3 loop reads CASSVEDTYSPLHF. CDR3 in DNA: TGTGCCAGCAGCGTAGAGGACACATATTCACCCCTCCACTTT.

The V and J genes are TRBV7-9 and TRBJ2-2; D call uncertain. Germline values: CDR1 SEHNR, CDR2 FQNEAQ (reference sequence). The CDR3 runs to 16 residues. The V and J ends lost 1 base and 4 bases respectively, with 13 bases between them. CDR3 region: CASSLGWSPGTGELFF. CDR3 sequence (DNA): TGTGCCAGCAGCTTAGGATGGAGCCCGGGCACCGGGGAGCTGTTTTTT.

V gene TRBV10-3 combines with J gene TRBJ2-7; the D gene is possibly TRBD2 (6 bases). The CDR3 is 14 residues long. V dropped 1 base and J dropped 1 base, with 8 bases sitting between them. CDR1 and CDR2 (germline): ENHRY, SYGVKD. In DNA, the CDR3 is TGTGCCATCAGTGAGTTGGCGGGGTCCTACGAGCAGTACTTC. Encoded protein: CAISELAGSYEQYF.

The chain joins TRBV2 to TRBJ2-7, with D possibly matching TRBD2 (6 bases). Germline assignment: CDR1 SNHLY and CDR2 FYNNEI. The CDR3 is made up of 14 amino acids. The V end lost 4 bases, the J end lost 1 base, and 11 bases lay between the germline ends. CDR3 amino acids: CASSGGGPSYEQYF. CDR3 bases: TGTGCCAGCAGTGGGGGAGGCCCTTCCTACGAGCAGTACTTC.